One sample yielded the 2 T cell receptor beta chains listed below, sequenced in a study of shared clonotypes between healthy human individuals. Assay: immunoSEQ multiplex PCR; the TCRdb copy retains only in-frame clones and omits some. The sample carries over 1.4 million clones, approximately 97% recorded once. The source material was naive CD4+ T cells sorted from blood. Subset defined: CD45RA+ positively selected. Receptor source: a man aged 30 to 45 in good health.

This chain uses TRBV6-4 with TRBJ2-7; D unresolved. This CDR3 contains 15 residues. V shed 6 bases and J shed 1 base, with 16 bases lying between them. CDR1 MRHNA and CDR2 SNTAGT come from the germline V gene. The chain's CDR3 is CASSVFGVYSYEQYF. The CDR3 DNA is TGTGCCAGCAGCGTATTTGGAGTGTATTCCTACGAGCAGTACTTC.

The V gene is TRBV7-9, the J gene TRBJ1-1; no clear D. The germline V gene has CDR1 SEHNR and CDR2 FQNEAQ (reference sequence). Trimming shortened V by 4 bases and J by 1 base, and 16 bases separated the two germline ends. The CDR3 sequence is 16 residues long. The CDR3 DNA is TGTGCCAGCAGCTCTTATAGCACGGGTCCGAACACTGAAGCTTTCTTT. Amino acid sequence: CASSSYSTGPNTEAFF. Combining the CDR3 with reference TRBV7-9 and TRBJ1-1 gives the whole variable domain DTGVSQNPRHKITKRGQNVTFRCDPISEHNRLYWYRQTLGQGPEFLTYFQNEAQLEKSRLLSDRFSAERPKGSFSTLEIQRTEQGDSAMYLCASSSYSTGPNTEAFFGQGTRLTVV.